The following is a T cell receptor (beta chain) sequence with its context. In the original analysis: Estimates of nucleated cell counts were drawn from the amplification of reference gene primers. Method: immunoSEQ multiplex PCR; TCRdb's copy keeps in-frame clones and lacks some. The V and J calls and clone size come from that table; D and trimming were worked out from the DNA. The sample consists of some 320,000 clones, about 82% of them appearing once. The data stem from a study of blood T cell repertoires in COVID-19. Study summary: COVID-19 samples collected from the United States, Italy and Spain covered acute and convalescent phases. Sample material is recorded as cDNA or gDNA derived from T cells, B-cell-depleted T cells, or PBMCs.

The V and J ends lost 5 bases and 1 base, in that order; junction bases with no gene match: 7. The germline V gene has CDR1 SEHNR and CDR2 FQNEAQ (reference sequence). The CDR3 spans 17 residues. This clonotype was sampled from a human donor in a cohort sampled during active COVID-19. The chain combines TRBV7-9 with TRBJ2-6, with TRBD1 matching 8 bases. The material sequenced was peripheral blood. This chain's CDR3 is CASSLTGATSGANVLTF. CDR3 sequence (DNA): TGTGCCAGCAGCCTGACAGGGGCGACTTCTGGGGCCAACGTCCTGACTTTC.